The T cell receptor beta chain described here comes from a study of cytomegalovirus exposure and HLA in healthy donors. Study conclusions and caveats: 150 or so TCR beta chains were listed as cytomegalovirus-associated. In the roughly 120 validation repertoires, around 95% of cluster scores exceeded 0, per a later analysis.

CDR3 size: 15 residues. Germline lookup yields CDR1 SQVTM and CDR2 ANQGSEA. Between the trimmed V and J ends, which lost 6 bases and 1 base, there was a span of 16 bases. About this clone: Antigen specificity is unknown.

The donors formed part of the roughly 120-subject validation cohort, distinct from the approximately 670-subject first cohort. Here immunoSEQ multiplex PCR was the method, and the copy in TCRdb shows in-frame clones only, minus some. Here the sample spans hundreds of thousands of clones, roughly 87% being singletons. The chain employs TRBV29-1 and TRBJ2-1; the D gene is possibly TRBD2 (7 bases). Source material: PBMCs. The receptor's source is a man between 18 and 35 years old in good health and CMV-seropositive. Here the CDR3 DNA reads TGCAGCGTCAACGGGGGGCGGGTATCCTACAATGAGCAGTTCTTC. This translates into CSVNGGRVSYNEQFF.